The TCR beta chain described here comes from a study of early T cells in non-severe SARS-CoV-2 infection. Study as a whole: From unsorted whole blood, bulk RNA was sequenced, and the chains remained unpaired. Study-level points and caveats: Matching results from VDJdb favored anti-spike CD8 responses, leaving private and CD4 specificities undetected.

Individual cDNA molecules received unique molecular identifiers during library preparation. TCRdb reprocessed the 5' RACE reads with MiXCR, giving one entry per CDR3 protein. This sample has roughly 75,000 distinct CDR3 sequences, with over 9.5% found just once. Concerning this clonotype itself: Its antigen remains unidentified.

This TCR came from an adult who was a healthcare worker with PCR-confirmed SARS-CoV-2 infection or an uninfected control (not recorded which). The specimen sequenced was whole blood.

CDR3 sequence reads: CASSPPLDGDTQYF. As DNA, the CDR3 is TGTGCCAGCAGTCCCCCCCTCGACGGAGATACGCAGTATTTT. This sequence joins TRBV28 and TRBJ2-3; no definite D call. Trimming left V 5 bases short and J 5 bases short, with 14 bases between. Germline V CDR1 and CDR2: MDHEN, SYDVKM. The CDR3 length is 14 residues.